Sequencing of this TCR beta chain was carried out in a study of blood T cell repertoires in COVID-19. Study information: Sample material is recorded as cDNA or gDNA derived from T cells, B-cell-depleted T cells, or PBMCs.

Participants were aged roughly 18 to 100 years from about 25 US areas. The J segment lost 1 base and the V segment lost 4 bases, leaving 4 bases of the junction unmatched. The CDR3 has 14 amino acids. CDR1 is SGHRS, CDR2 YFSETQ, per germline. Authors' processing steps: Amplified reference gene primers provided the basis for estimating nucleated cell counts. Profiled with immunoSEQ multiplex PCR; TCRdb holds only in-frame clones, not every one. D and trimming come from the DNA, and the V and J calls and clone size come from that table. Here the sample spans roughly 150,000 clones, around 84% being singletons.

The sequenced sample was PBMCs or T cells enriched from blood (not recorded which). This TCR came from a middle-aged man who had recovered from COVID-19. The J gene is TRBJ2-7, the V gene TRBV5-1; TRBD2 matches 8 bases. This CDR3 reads CASSIGGASYEQYF. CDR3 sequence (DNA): TGCGCCAGCAGCATCGGGGGGGCTTCCTACGAGCAGTACTTC.